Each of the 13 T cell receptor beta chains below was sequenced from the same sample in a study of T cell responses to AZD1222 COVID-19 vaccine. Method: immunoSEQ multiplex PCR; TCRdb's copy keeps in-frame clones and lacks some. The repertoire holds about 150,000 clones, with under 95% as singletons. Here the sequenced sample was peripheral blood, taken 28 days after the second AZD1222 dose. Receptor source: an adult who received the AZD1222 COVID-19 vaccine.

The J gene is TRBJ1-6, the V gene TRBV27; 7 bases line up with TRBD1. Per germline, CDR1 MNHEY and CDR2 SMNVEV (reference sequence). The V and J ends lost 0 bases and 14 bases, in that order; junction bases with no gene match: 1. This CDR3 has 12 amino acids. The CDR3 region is CASSLSGQSLHF. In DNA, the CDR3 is TGTGCCAGCAGTTTATCGGGACAGTCCCTCCACTTT.

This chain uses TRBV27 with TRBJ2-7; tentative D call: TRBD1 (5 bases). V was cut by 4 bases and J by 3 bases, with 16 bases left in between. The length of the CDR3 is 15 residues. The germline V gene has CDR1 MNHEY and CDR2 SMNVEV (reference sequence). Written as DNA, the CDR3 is TGTGCCAGCAGTTCCCCCGCCCAGGGTTACTACGAGCAGTACTTC. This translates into CASSSPAQGYYEQYF.

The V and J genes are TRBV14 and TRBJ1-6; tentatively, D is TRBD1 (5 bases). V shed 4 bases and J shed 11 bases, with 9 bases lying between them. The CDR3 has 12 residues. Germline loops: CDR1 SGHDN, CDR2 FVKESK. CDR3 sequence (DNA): TGTGCCAGCAGCCGAGACAGCGCACCCCTCCACTTT. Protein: CASSRDSAPLHF. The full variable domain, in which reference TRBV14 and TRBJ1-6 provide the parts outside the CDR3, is EAGVTQFPSHSVIEKGQTVTLRCDPISGHDNLYWYRRVMGKEIKFLLHFVKESKQDESGMPNNRFLAERTGGTYSTLKVQPAELEDSGVYFCASSRDSAPLHFGNGTRLTVT.

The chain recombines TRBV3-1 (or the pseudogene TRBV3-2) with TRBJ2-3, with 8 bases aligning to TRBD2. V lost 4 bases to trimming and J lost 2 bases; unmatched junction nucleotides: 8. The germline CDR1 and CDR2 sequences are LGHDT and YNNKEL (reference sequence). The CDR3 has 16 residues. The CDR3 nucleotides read TGTGCCAGCAGCCGTCCGAGCGGGGGACCCACAGATACGCAGTATTTT. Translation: CASSRPSGGPTDTQYF.

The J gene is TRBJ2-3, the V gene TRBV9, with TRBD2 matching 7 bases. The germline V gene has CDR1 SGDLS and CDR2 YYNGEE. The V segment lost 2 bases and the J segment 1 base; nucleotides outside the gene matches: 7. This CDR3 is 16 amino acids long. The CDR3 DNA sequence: TGTGCCAGCAGCGTCCGCACAAGCGGGGGCACAGATACGCAGTATTTT. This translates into CASSVRTSGGTDTQYF.

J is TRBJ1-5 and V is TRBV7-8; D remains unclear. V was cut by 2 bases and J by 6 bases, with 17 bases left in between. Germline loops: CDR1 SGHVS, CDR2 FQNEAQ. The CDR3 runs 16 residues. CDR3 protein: CASSLNVMTPGQPQHF. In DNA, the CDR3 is TGTGCCAGCAGCTTAAATGTTATGACTCCAGGTCAGCCCCAGCATTTT.

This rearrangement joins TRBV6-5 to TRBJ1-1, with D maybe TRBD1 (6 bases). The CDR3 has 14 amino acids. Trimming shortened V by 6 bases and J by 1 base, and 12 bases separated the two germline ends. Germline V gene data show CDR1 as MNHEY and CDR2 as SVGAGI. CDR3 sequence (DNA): TGTGCCAGCAGCCAAACAGGGAAGAACACTGAAGCTTTCTTT. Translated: CASSQTGKNTEAFF.

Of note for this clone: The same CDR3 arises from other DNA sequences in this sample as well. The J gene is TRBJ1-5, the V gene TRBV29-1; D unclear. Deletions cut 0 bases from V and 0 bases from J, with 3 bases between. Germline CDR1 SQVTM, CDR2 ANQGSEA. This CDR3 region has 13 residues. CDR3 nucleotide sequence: TGCAGCGTTGAAGAGAATAGCAATCAGCCCCAGCATTTT. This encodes CSVEENSNQPQHF.

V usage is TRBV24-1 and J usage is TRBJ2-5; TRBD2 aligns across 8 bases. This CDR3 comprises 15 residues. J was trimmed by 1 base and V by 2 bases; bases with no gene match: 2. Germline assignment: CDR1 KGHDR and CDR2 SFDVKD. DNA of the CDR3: TGTGCCACCAGTGATTCCGGGACTAGCCAAGAGACCCAGTACTTC. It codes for CATSDSGTSQETQYF.

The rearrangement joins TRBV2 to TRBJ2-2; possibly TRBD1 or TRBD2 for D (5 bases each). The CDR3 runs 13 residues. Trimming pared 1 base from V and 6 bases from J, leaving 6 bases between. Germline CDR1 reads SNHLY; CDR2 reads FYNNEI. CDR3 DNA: TGTGCCAGCAGTGAAGTGGGGGCCGGGGAGCTGTTTTTT. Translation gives CASSEVGAGELFF. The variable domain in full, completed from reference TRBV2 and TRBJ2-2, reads EPEVTQTPSHQVTQMGQEVILRCVPISNHLYFYWYRQILGQKVEFLVSFYNNEISEKSEIFDDQFSVERPDGSNFTLKIRSTKLEDSAMYFCASSEVGAGELFFGEGSRLTVL.

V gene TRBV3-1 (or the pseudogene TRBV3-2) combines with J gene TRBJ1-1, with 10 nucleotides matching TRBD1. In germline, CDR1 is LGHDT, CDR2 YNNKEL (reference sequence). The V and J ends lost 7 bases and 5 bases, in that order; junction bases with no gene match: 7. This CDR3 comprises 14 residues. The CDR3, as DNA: TGTGCCAGCACATGGACAGGGGGGGAGACTGAAGCTTTCTTT. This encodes CASTWTGGETEAFF.

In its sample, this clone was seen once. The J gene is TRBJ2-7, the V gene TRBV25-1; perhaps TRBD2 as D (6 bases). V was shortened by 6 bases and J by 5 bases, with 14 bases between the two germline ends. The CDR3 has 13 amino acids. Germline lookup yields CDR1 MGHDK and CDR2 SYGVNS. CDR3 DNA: TGTGCCAGCAGCGGGGGAGAATCCCACGAGCAGTACTTC. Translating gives CASSGGESHEQYF.

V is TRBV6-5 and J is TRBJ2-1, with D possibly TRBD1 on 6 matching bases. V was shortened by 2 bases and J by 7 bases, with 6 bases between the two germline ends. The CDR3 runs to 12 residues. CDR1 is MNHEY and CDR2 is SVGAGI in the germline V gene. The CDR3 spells CASSYRGNEQFF. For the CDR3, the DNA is TGTGCCAGCAGTTACAGGGGGAATGAGCAGTTCTTC.